The entry that follows covers one T cell receptor beta chain sequence. Its antigen remains unknown. The sample belongs to a study of beta chain features in type 1 diabetes. V lost 1 base to trimming and J lost 8 bases, with 14 bases between them. The CDR3 consists of 14 residues. Germline-derived CDR1 and CDR2 are LGHNA and YSLEER. Whole-study findings and limits: Within each of all four CD4+ subsets, Type 1 diabetes patients had TCRB CDR3s that were moderately but significantly shorter.

Every isolated RNA sample was fully reverse transcribed, so sequencing captured expressed TCRB transcripts. Method: immunoSEQ multiplex PCR; TCRdb's copy keeps in-frame clones and lacks some. The sample yields about 660,000 clones, over 12% seen once. The receptor was derived from a man aged 18-30 years with type 1 diabetes. The chain combines TRBV4-3 with TRBJ1-2; possible D gene TRBD1, 6 bases. Sequencing was carried out using naive CD4+ T cells from blood. The CDR3 here is CASSQVPGGGGYTF. CDR3 nucleotide sequence: TGCGCCAGCAGCCAAGTCCCCGGGGGCGGGGGCTACACCTTC.